This TCR beta chain was identified during a study of CXCR3-negative and CXCR3-positive naive CD8 T cells. General study points: Higher TRB CDR3 hydrophobicity marked CXCR3-positive naive cells relative to CXCR3-negative naive cells.

This CDR3 contains 14 residues. Germline CDR1 LNHDA, CDR2 SQIVND (reference sequence). Each TRB cDNA library was prepared by 5' RACE (with UMI labels). TCRdb processed the 5' RACE reads again and assigns one entry to each CDR3 protein, with no DNA. The sample's table shows some 150,000 distinct CDR3 sequences. Remarks on this clonotype: What it binds is unknown.

The V call is TRBV19, the J call TRBJ1-2; TCRdb calls TRBD1, which cannot be checked without DNA. This TCR derives from a human donor in good health. Some clones in this sample may be carry-over from other donors' samples. Sequencing input: naive CXCR3+ CD8+ T cells from blood. The subset here: CD45RO-CCR7+CD27+CD95- naive CD8+ T cells expressing CXCR3 (TNR3+). This CDR3 is CASSPRDLLYGYTF.